These 9 T cell receptor beta chains share one sample of origin, sequenced in a study of cytotoxic CD8 clonotypes in ibrutinib-treated CLL. Profiled with immunoSEQ multiplex PCR; TCRdb holds only in-frame clones, not every one. The sample shows approximately 40,000 clones, 60% to 75% of them seen only once. The starting material was PBMCs, obtained at disease progression, from a patient treated with ibrutinib. The receptors originated from a human donor with chronic lymphocytic leukemia.

This clone was found a few times. The CDR3 DNA is TGTGCCAGCAGCTTCCTCCCGCAAGGCGGGTCCCTTCTCGGAGATACGCAGTATTTT. Translated, it gives CASSFLPQGGSLLGDTQYF. The chain employs TRBV11-2 and TRBJ2-3; maybe TRBD2 (5 bases). CDR1 is SGHAT and CDR2 is FQNNGV in the germline V gene. The CDR3 is made up of 19 amino acids. The V and J ends lost 3 bases and 5 bases respectively, with 27 bases between them.

Comment on this clone: Other DNA sequences from this sample encode an identical CDR3 as well. The V gene is TRBV9, the J gene TRBJ1-6, with 8 nucleotides matching TRBD1. Germline V gives CDR1 SGDLS, CDR2 YYNGEE. The CDR3 consists of 16 residues. Trimming took 2 bases from V and 8 from J; bases not matched to a gene: 9. CDR3 region: CASSVSPDRADSPLHF. The CDR3 DNA is TGTGCCAGCAGCGTTTCCCCGGACAGGGCCGATTCACCCCTCCACTTT. The whole variable domain, remainder taken from reference TRBV9 and TRBJ1-6, is DSGVTQTPKHLITATGQRVTLRCSPRSGDLSVYWYQQSLDQGLQFLIQYYNGEERAKGNILERFSAQQFPDLHSELNLSSLELGDSALYFCASSVSPDRADSPLHFGNGTRLTVT.

The CDR3 sequence: CASSLLARASTDTQYF. CDR3 sequence (DNA): TGTGCCAGCAGCTTACTCGCAAGGGCTAGCACAGATACGCAGTATTTT. The gene calls are TRBV13 and TRBJ2-3; D gene unclear. This CDR3 has 16 amino acids. Per germline, CDR1 PRHDT and CDR2 FYEKMQ (reference sequence). Trimming pared 2 bases from V and 0 bases from J, leaving 12 bases between.

The V and J genes are TRBV5-4 and TRBJ2-7; 7 nucleotides agree with TRBD2. J was trimmed by 0 bases and V by 6 bases; bases with no gene match: 6. The CDR3 totals 14 residues. Germline assignment: CDR1 SGHNT and CDR2 YYREEE (reference sequence). The CDR3 here is CASNLGGSSYEQYF. The CDR3 nucleotides are TGTGCCAGCAACCTTGGCGGGAGCTCCTACGAGCAGTACTTC.

This clone was seen just once. The rearrangement uses TRBV6-6 and TRBJ2-1, with D unresolved. The CDR3 sequence is 12 residues long. Germline-derived CDR1 and CDR2 are MNHNY and SVGAGI (reference sequence). V was clipped by 0 bases and J by 10 bases, with 7 bases between them. The CDR3 here is CASSYSLEEQFF. The DNA of the CDR3 is TGTGCCAGCAGTTACTCCCTGGAGGAGCAGTTCTTC.

This clone has a handful of counts. In DNA form, the CDR3 reads TGTGCCAGTAGTATAGGAGGGCTTAACTATGGCTACACCTTC. Translating it yields CASSIGGLNYGYTF. This sequence joins TRBV19 and TRBJ1-2, with D unclear. The CDR3 spans 14 residues. Germline CDR1 reads LNHDA; CDR2 reads SQIVND (reference sequence). V was pared by 1 base and J by 1 base, with 7 bases between.

The chain has TRBV14 and TRBJ1-1, with D unresolved. V lost 7 bases and J 2 bases, leaving 14 bases between the germline ends. The length of the CDR3 is 14 residues. The germline V gene has CDR1 SGHDN and CDR2 FVKESK. The CDR3 nucleotides read TGTGCCAGCACCTTAATCCCGGGAAACACTGAAGCTTTCTTT. Amino acids: CASTLIPGNTEAFF.

The J gene is TRBJ1-5, the V gene TRBV7-8, with D unclear. The length of the CDR3 is 15 residues. V dropped 1 base and J dropped 2 bases, with 9 bases sitting between them. Germline V CDR1 and CDR2: SGHVS, FQNEAQ. Written as DNA, the CDR3 is TGTGCCAGCAGCTTAGGGGTTCAGGGCAATCAGCCCCAGCATTTT. Protein sequence: CASSLGVQGNQPQHF.

CDR3 loop: CASSSPRTGNYGYTF. The CDR3 region has the DNA TGTGCCAGCAGTTCCCCCCGGACGGGAAACTATGGCTACACCTTC. The chain recombines TRBV27 with TRBJ1-2; unclear D gene. There are 15 residues in the CDR3. From germline, CDR1 is MNHEY and CDR2 SMNVEV (reference sequence). V lost 4 bases and J lost 2, with 14 bases in between.